The clone carrying this TCR beta chain came up once. The antigen is unknown. PCR amplification relied on 60 Vbeta primers (plus 13 Jbeta primers). Assay: immunoSEQ multiplex PCR; the TCRdb copy retains only in-frame clones and omits some. Of over 120,000 clones in the sample, around four fifths were seen once. The germline CDR1 and CDR2 sequences are MNHEY and SMNVEV (reference sequence). This CDR3 comprises 15 residues. After removal of 7 bases from V and 4 bases from J, the junction contained 6 bases not matched to a gene. This sample is drawn from a study of cytomegalovirus exposure and HLA in healthy donors. For the study at large: About 79 million unique TCRs from HLA-typed donors were held in an early data release.

General study results and limits: For most TCR beta V segments, an earlier analysis put the productive rate at about 90% or about 30% of the time. Some TCR beta chains (roughly 150 of them) were listed as cytomegalovirus-associated.

Though probably carrying unrecorded immune exposures, donors were nominally healthy at sampling. This chain uses TRBV27 with TRBJ1-6; 8 positions match TRBD1. The sequenced material came from PBMCs. This clonotype originated in a female donor in good health and CMV-seronegative. The CDR3 sequence is CASTLTGVYNSPLHF. The CDR3 DNA follows: TGTGCCAGCACCCTGACAGGGGTTTATAATTCACCCCTCCACTTT.